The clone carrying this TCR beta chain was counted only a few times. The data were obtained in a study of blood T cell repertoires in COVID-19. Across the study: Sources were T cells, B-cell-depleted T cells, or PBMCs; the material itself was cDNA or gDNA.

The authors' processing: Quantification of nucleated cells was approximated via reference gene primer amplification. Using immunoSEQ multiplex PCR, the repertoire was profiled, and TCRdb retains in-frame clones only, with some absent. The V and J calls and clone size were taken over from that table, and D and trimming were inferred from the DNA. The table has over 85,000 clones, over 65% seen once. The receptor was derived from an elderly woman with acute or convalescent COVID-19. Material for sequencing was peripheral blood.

CDR3 region: CASSFQGGWYGYTF. The DNA of the CDR3 is TGTGCCAGCAGCTTCCAGGGAGGATGGTATGGCTACACCTTC. This chain uses TRBV7-9 with TRBJ1-2; tentative D call: TRBD1 (5 bases). The CDR3 contains 14 residues. The germline gives CDR1 SEHNR, CDR2 FQNEAQ (reference sequence). Trimming removed 3 bases at V and 5 bases at J, with 13 bases between.